This entry lists 20 T cell receptor beta chains sequenced from one sample in a study of CD8 T cells in Susac syndrome. With random hexamers, reverse transcription was performed on about 0.45 to 1 ug of RNA. TCRdb reprocessed the immunoSEQ multiplex PCR reads via MiXCR and lists one record per CDR3 protein. The sample shows tens of thousands of distinct CDR3 sequences, around 92% of them seen only once. Input material: CD8+ T cells from PBMCs. These receptor sequences come from a human donor in good health.

V and J are TRBV4-3 and TRBJ2-7; 8 positions match TRBD1. CDR3 size: 15 residues. The V gene end was trimmed by 4 bases and the J gene end by 5 bases; junction bases not matched to a gene: 10. Germline CDR1 is LGHNA and CDR2 is YSLEER. CDR3 residues: CASSRDRNSVHEQYF. The CDR3 nucleotides read TGCGCCAGCAGCCGGGACAGGAACTCAGTCCACGAGCAGTACTTC.

The CDR3 bases are TGTGCCAGCAGTTTATCGACAGGGGAGGTCACAGATACGCAGTATTTT. Its translation is CASSLSTGEVTDTQYF. V is TRBV27 and J is TRBJ2-3; 8 bases are a match to TRBD1. V gave up 0 bases and J gave up 2 bases; unmatched junction bases: 4. The germline V gene encodes CDR1 MNHEY and CDR2 SMNVEV (reference sequence). The CDR3 consists of 16 residues.

This clonotype was counted a single time. The chain joins TRBV5-1 to TRBJ2-2, with 9 nucleotides matching TRBD2. V was clipped by 0 bases and J by 3 bases; unmatched bases: 9. This CDR3 has 18 residues. The germline V gene encodes CDR1 SGHRS and CDR2 YFSETQ. In DNA form, the CDR3 reads TGCGCCAGCAGCTTGGCCCTGAGCGGGGGGCCGGACACCGGGGAGCTGTTTTTT. Its protein is CASSLALSGGPDTGELFF.

This clonotype is a singleton in its sample. The chain couples TRBV2 to TRBJ2-7; 8 bases match TRBD1. The CDR3 sequence is 17 residues long. V was pared by 4 bases and J by 7 bases, with 18 bases of the junction left unmatched. Germline assignment: CDR1 SNHLY and CDR2 FYNNEI. CDR3 sequence (DNA): TGTGCCAGCAGTGCAAACCCCTCGGTGGACAGGGCAAGGGAGCAGTACTTC. This encodes CASSANPSVDRAREQYF.

V is TRBV4-3 and J is TRBJ2-7, with TRBD2 as a possible D gene (6 bases). Germline CDR1 is LGHNA and CDR2 is YSLEER. Between the trimmed V and J ends, which lost 1 base and 5 bases, there was a span of 9 bases. This CDR3 is built from 13 residues. The CDR3 bases are TGCGCCAGCAGCCAAGTAAGGAGGGACGAGCAGTACTTC. Protein: CASSQVRRDEQYF.

This clonotype came up once. The V gene is TRBV9, the J gene TRBJ2-6, with 8 bases lining up with TRBD1. The V gene end was trimmed by 4 bases and the J gene end by 2 bases; junction bases not matched to a gene: 11. Germline lookup yields CDR1 SGDLS and CDR2 YYNGEE. The CDR3 spans 18 residues. CDR3 DNA sequence: TGTGCCAGCAGCACCGGACAGGGCGAGCGAACTGGGGCCAACGTCCTGACTTTC. It is translated as CASSTGQGERTGANVLTF.

The chain is built from TRBV27 and TRBJ1-5; D may be TRBD1 (5 bases). This CDR3 comprises 13 residues. The V end was cut by 10 bases, the J end by 4 bases, with 14 bases between. Germline V gives CDR1 MNHEY, CDR2 SMNVEV (reference sequence). CDR3 residues: CATAGGGNQPQHF. Here the CDR3 DNA reads TGTGCCACCGCCGGGGGGGGAAATCAGCCCCAGCATTTT.

V and J are TRBV6-2 or TRBV6-3 and TRBJ2-1, with 10 positions matching TRBD2. Germline lookup yields CDR1 MNHEY and CDR2 SVGEGT. The CDR3 consists of 14 residues. V lost 7 bases, J lost 4 bases, and 4 bases stayed unmatched. The CDR3 region has the DNA TGTGCCAGCAACGAGCGGGGGGGATACAATGAGCAGTTCTTC. Translated: CASNERGGYNEQFF.

This clonotype was observed once. The junction departs from germline at one end; a sequencing error may be responsible. The gene calls are TRBV13 and TRBJ2-7, with 11 positions matching TRBD1. Germline assignment: CDR1 PRHDT and CDR2 FYEKMQ (reference sequence). This CDR3 contains 15 residues. Here the CDR3 DNA reads TGTGCCAGCAGTTTAGAGGGACAGGGGGGGGCCGAGCTGTACTTC. Amino acids: CASSLEGQGGAELYF.

V usage is TRBV7-8 and J usage is TRBJ2-5; 7 bases are shared with TRBD1. J gave up 1 base and V 5 bases, and 13 bases lay outside the gene matches. CDR3 length equals 17 residues. The V gene's germline CDR1 is SGHVS and CDR2 FQNEAQ. The DNA for the CDR3 is TGTGCCAGCAGCGTCACCGGGACAGCGATTTCCCAAGAGACCCAGTACTTC. Translation gives CASSVTGTAISQETQYF.

The chain has TRBV10-3 and TRBJ2-3; D possibly matches TRBD1 or TRBD2 (5 bases each). The CDR3 runs 16 residues. Deletions cut 4 bases from V and 2 bases from J, with 16 bases between. CDR1 is ENHRY and CDR2 is SYGVKD in the germline V gene. This CDR3 is CAISGGLVGTTDTQYF. The CDR3 DNA reads as TGTGCCATCAGTGGAGGTCTAGTAGGGACCACAGATACGCAGTATTTT.

This clonotype was seen once. V and J are TRBV14 and TRBJ2-7; D may be TRBD2 (7 bases). The CDR3 has 18 residues. Germline CDR1 reads SGHDN; CDR2 reads FVKESK. V lost 0 bases, J lost 0 bases, and 18 bases lay in between. The CDR3 spells CASSQDYGEGGASYEQYF. CDR3 in DNA: TGTGCCAGCAGCCAAGATTACGGAGAGGGGGGGGCCTCCTACGAGCAGTACTTC.

This chain links TRBV19 with TRBJ2-7; 9 bases map to TRBD1. The germline V gene encodes CDR1 LNHDA and CDR2 SQIVND (reference sequence). The length of the CDR3 is 14 residues. J lost 2 bases, V lost 6 bases, and 5 bases had no gene match. CDR3 protein: CASSLDRGAYEQYF. In DNA, the CDR3 is TGTGCCAGTAGCCTCGACAGGGGGGCCTACGAGCAGTACTTC. The whole variable domain, remainder taken from reference TRBV19 and TRBJ2-7, is DGGITQSPKYLFRKEGQNVTLSCEQNLNHDAMYWYRQDPGQGLRLIYYSQIVNDFQKGDIAEGYSVSREKKESFPLTVTSAQKNPTAFYLCASSLDRGAYEQYFGPGTRLTVT.

This rearrangement joins TRBV6-5 to TRBJ2-6; 7 bases map to TRBD2. Germline V CDR1 and CDR2: MNHEY, SVGAGI. The ends lost 2 bases at V and 0 bases at J; junction bases unmatched: 10. CDR3 length: 19 residues. CDR3 loop: CASSYPPGLTSSGANVLTF. The DNA of the CDR3 is TGTGCCAGCAGTTACCCTCCGGGACTAACCAGCTCTGGGGCCAACGTCCTGACTTTC.

This clonotype was seen only once. This rearrangement joins TRBV20-1 to TRBJ2-1; 8 nucleotides agree with TRBD2. V shed 1 base, J shed 4 bases, and the junction held 6 bases outside the gene matches. Germline CDR1 DFQATT, CDR2 SNEGSKA (reference sequence). CDR3 size: 15 residues. Here the CDR3 reads CSARVAGGTYNEQFF. The CDR3 DNA is TGCAGTGCTAGAGTTGCGGGGGGAACTTACAATGAGCAGTTCTTC.

Only one count was recorded for this clonotype. CDR3 loop: CASSVFTDTQYF. Here the CDR3 DNA reads TGTGCCAGCAGCGTTTTCACAGATACGCAGTATTTT. The rearrangement links TRBV9 to TRBJ2-3; no clear D gene. V lost 2 bases and J lost 2, with 3 bases in between. The CDR3 runs to 12 residues. Germline assignment: CDR1 SGDLS and CDR2 YYNGEE. Complete variable domain (other parts from reference TRBV9 and TRBJ2-3): DSGVTQTPKHLITATGQRVTLRCSPRSGDLSVYWYQQSLDQGLQFLIQYYNGEERAKGNILERFSAQQFPDLHSELNLSSLELGDSALYFCASSVFTDTQYFGPGTRLTVL.

This rearrangement joins TRBV7-2 to TRBJ2-5; 7 bases line up with TRBD1. The length of the CDR3 is 14 residues. Germline V CDR1 and CDR2: SGHTA, FQGNSA. The V segment lost 1 base and the J segment 3 bases; nucleotides outside the gene matches: 2. The CDR3 nucleotides are TGTGCCAGCAGCTTAGACAGGGGAGAAGAGACCCAGTACTTC. Translating it yields CASSLDRGEETQYF.

The chain couples TRBV12-3 or TRBV12-4 to TRBJ2-3; D might be TRBD2 (6 bases). Trimming removed 2 bases from V and 8 bases from J, with 11 bases in between. The CDR3 totals 13 residues. As DNA, the CDR3 is TGTGCCAGCAGTTTACCTGGGGGAGGTACGCAGTATTTT. Protein: CASSLPGGGTQYF.

The chain carries TRBV12-3 or TRBV12-4 and TRBJ2-5; D ambiguous. Trimming pared 2 bases from V and 7 bases from J, leaving 8 bases between. This CDR3 contains 12 residues. The CDR3 region has the DNA TGTGCCAGCAGTTTAAGCCACGGGACCCAGTACTTC. This encodes CASSLSHGTQYF.

The gene calls are TRBV7-6 and TRBJ2-7; a weak D match, TRBD1 (6 bases). This CDR3 has 15 amino acids. V gave up 5 bases and J gave up 0 bases, with 14 bases separating them. Germline V gene sequence: CDR1 SGHVS, CDR2 FNYEAQ. CDR3 amino acids: CASSPPRGISYEQYF. The CDR3 DNA follows: TGTGCCAGCAGCCCCCCCAGGGGAATCTCCTACGAGCAGTACTTC. Based on the CDR3 plus reference TRBV7-6 and TRBJ2-7, the full variable domain is GAGVSQSPRYKVTKRGQDVALRCDPISGHVSLYWYRQALGQGPEFLTYFNYEAQQDKSGLPNDRFSAERPEGSISTLTIQRTEQRDSAMYRCASSPPRGISYEQYFGPGTRLTVT.